This TCR beta chain was obtained from a study of cytomegalovirus exposure and HLA in healthy donors. The PCR made use of 60 Vbeta and 13 Jbeta primers. Only in-frame clones appear in the TCRdb table, and some are missing; sequencing was by immunoSEQ multiplex PCR. The data include some 110,000 clones; the top ten clones carry around 6.5%. Per the germline V gene, CDR1 is SEHNR and CDR2 is FQNEAQ (reference sequence). The CDR3 has 11 amino acids. Deletions cut 2 bases from V and 10 bases from J, with 6 bases between. Specimen: PBMCs. The gene calls are TRBV7-9 and TRBJ2-1; D call uncertain. This TCR was recovered from a man aged 35 to 55 in good health and CMV-seropositive. CDR3 loop: CASSLTAEQFF. In DNA form, the CDR3 reads TGTGCCAGCAGCTTAACTGCAGAGCAGTTCTTC.